The clone carrying this TCR beta chain has just a few counts. A second roughly 6 to 12 cycle PCR used barcoded and J-beta primers. TCRdb recomputed calls from the 5' RACE reads with MiXCR, one row per CDR3 protein. The sample holds 1.5 million to 2 million distinct CDR3 sequences, about 31% seen once. This sample is part of a study of blood T cells in healthy people across ages. Germline CDR1 and CDR2: SGHTA and FQGNSA. V dropped 4 bases and J dropped 2 bases, with 24 bases sitting between them. This CDR3 spans 19 amino acids. The sequence was collected from a woman aged 25-40 years in good health. The chain joins TRBV7-2 to TRBJ2-1; D perhaps matches TRBD2 (5 bases). Material for sequencing was blood. CDR3 residues: CASSSRVVRGVGPYNEQFF. The DNA for the CDR3 is TGTGCCAGCAGCTCAAGGGTGGTTCGGGGAGTCGGTCCCTACAATGAGCAGTTCTTC.